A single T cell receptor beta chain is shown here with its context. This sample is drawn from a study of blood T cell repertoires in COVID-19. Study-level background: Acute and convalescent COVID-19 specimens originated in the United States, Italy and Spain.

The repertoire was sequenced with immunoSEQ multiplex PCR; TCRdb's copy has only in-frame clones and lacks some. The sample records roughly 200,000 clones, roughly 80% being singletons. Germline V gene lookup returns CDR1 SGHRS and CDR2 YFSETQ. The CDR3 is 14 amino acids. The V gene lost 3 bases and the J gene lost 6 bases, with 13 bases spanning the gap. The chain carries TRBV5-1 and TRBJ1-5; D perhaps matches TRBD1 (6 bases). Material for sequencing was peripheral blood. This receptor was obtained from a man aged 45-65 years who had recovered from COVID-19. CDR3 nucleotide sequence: TGCGCCAGCAGCTCGGGACAATCTGGTCAGCCCCAGCATTTT. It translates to CASSSGQSGQPQHF.